What follows is one T cell receptor beta chain and its context. The antigen is undetermined. The sample comes from a study of cytomegalovirus exposure and HLA in healthy donors. Study-level findings and limits: Three CMV-associated chains proved CMV antigen-specific in vitro. Most TCR sequences were seen very rarely across donors, but some public TCRs occurred in many.

Germline V gene lookup returns CDR1 WSHSY and CDR2 SAAADI. The V end was cut by 2 bases, the J end by 1 base, with 6 bases between. The CDR3 is made up of 14 amino acids. Repertoires were generated with immunoSEQ multiplex PCR, while TCRdb's copy carries only in-frame clones and drops some. The sample carries 120,000 to 150,000 clones, approximately 86% recorded once. Among the roughly 120 subjects of the validation cohort, separate from the approximately 660-subject first cohort, were the donors. Input material: PBMCs. The sequence derives from a man younger than 30 in good health and CMV-seropositive. The chain uses TRBV10-2 and TRBJ1-5, with unresolved D. The CDR3 loop reads CASSEGRSNQPQHF. The CDR3, as DNA: TGCGCCAGCAGTGAGGGTCGGAGCAATCAGCCCCAGCATTTT.